The 25 T cell receptor beta chains below all came from one sample that was sequenced in a study of molecular identifiers for immune sequencing clone quantification (dated by TCRdb to 2016 to 2019). The protocol used for the library was PCR. The run used a NextSeq 500. Using fastp trimming at Q25 and MiXCR clonotype assembly, TCRdb reanalyzed the public sequencing data and kept in-frame beta chains. Every CDR3 protein is listed once, alongside the most common genes and DNA of its rows. The sample table holds about 100,000 distinct CDR3 sequences, of which less than 35% were seen once. The ten largest clones capture around a tenth of the sample. The sequenced sample was naive CD8+ T cells from blood, with Jurkat cell RNA spiked in. This sample's cell subset or site label indicates: FACS-sorted CD8+CD4-CCR7+CD45RA+ naive T cells. Receptors originate from a human donor in good health. Some libraries in this study had Jurkat cell RNA spiked in.

This clonotype was seen only a few times. The rearrangement joins TRBV7-6 to TRBJ2-7; D gene unclear. The germline V and J ends were trimmed by 3 bases and 6 bases, with 12 bases remaining between them. The CDR3 consists of 13 residues. CDR1 and CDR2 (germline): SGHVS, FNYEAQ. The CDR3, as DNA: TGTGCCAGCAGCTTTTTTGGGGTCGGCGAGCAGTACTTC. As protein: CASSFFGVGEQYF.

Details on this clonotype: Its ends do not fully match the called genes, so a read error is possible. The rearrangement uses TRBV28 and TRBJ2-6; possible D gene TRBD1, 7 bases. This CDR3 has 16 amino acids. The V gene's germline CDR1 is MDHEN and CDR2 SYDVKM. The CDR3 sequence is CASSVAGAEGANVLSF. As DNA, the CDR3 is TGTGCCAGCAGTGTGGCAGGGGCGGAGGGGGCCAACGTCCTGTCTTTC.

This clonotype has more than one count but fewer than ten. The rearrangement links TRBV21-1 to TRBJ1-6. TRBV21-1 has pseudogene status. The CDR3 totals 14 residues. This chain's CDR3 is CATPNGVGNSPLHF. The CDR3 DNA follows: TGTGCCACCCCAAACGGAGTGGGCAATTCACCCCTCCACTTT.

The CDR3 is CASSLIDRHNYGYTF. The CDR3 DNA follows: TGTGCCAGCAGTTTGATCGACAGGCATAACTATGGCTACACCTTC. The gene calls are TRBV28 and TRBJ1-2; D perhaps matches TRBD1 (6 bases). Per the germline V gene, CDR1 is MDHEN and CDR2 is SYDVKM. Trimming took 3 bases from V and 1 from J, leaving 12 bases between them. The CDR3 covers 15 residues.

Regarding this clonotype: This may arise from a read error, as a much more abundant clone is one base away. The CDR3 end shows no conserved phenylalanine or tryptophan, and so a read error is likely. The chain has TRBV11-2 and TRBJ2-3; D may be TRBD2 (6 bases). The CDR3 is 15 amino acids. Germline values: CDR1 SGHAT, CDR2 FQNNGV. Trimming left V 0 bases short and J 6 bases short, with 13 bases between. The CDR3 coding sequence is TGTGCCAGCAGCTTAGAGGGGGGTGGCTTGGATACGCAGTATCTT. It codes for CASSLEGGGLDTQYL.

A word on this clonotype: The CDR3 does not end in the conserved phenylalanine or tryptophan, so this is likely a read error. The chain links TRBV11-2 to TRBJ2-1; 8 positions match TRBD2. The CDR3 length is 15 residues. Germline V gene lookup returns CDR1 SGHAT and CDR2 FQNNGV. The V gene end was trimmed by 3 bases and the J gene end by 5 bases; junction bases not matched to a gene: 6. CDR3: CASSFSGSLNNEQFY. CDR3 in DNA: TGTGCCAGCAGCTTCAGCGGGAGTCTGAACAATGAGCAGTTCTAC.

CDR3 in DNA: TGTGCCAGTAGTCCCTCCCGTAGCTCCTACAATGAGCAGTTCTTC. It yields the protein CASSPSRSSYNEQFF. The chain couples TRBV19 to TRBJ2-1; no definite D call. This CDR3 has 15 amino acids. Germline values: CDR1 LNHDA, CDR2 SQIVND (reference sequence). The germline V and J ends were trimmed by 5 bases and 0 bases, with 11 bases remaining between them.

This clonotype was recorded many times. This sequence joins TRBV7-2 and TRBJ2-1; D uncertain. Trimming shortened V by 2 bases and J by 0 bases, and 11 bases separated the two germline ends. The CDR3 spans 16 residues. Germline V CDR1 and CDR2: SGHTA, FQGNSA. The chain's CDR3 is CASSLSGTLSYNEQFF. CDR3 DNA sequence: TGTGCCAGCAGCTTATCAGGCACGCTCTCCTACAATGAGCAGTTCTTC.

The chain recombines TRBV19 with TRBJ1-2; no clear D. Germline CDR1 reads LNHDA; CDR2 reads SQIVND (reference sequence). The V end lost 4 bases, the J end lost 6 bases, and 6 bases lay between the germline ends. The CDR3 sequence is 11 residues long. The CDR3 DNA sequence: TGTGCCAGTAGTAGTGTGAATGGCTACACCTTC. Residues: CASSSVNGYTF. The variable domain in full, completed from reference TRBV19 and TRBJ1-2, reads DGGITQSPKYLFRKEGQNVTLSCEQNLNHDAMYWYRQDPGQGLRLIYYSQIVNDFQKGDIAEGYSVSREKKESFPLTVTSAQKNPTAFYLCASSSVNGYTFGSGTRLTVV.

A note on this clonotype: This clone may be a read error of a much larger clone one base away. V usage is TRBV6-4 and J usage is TRBJ1-4; D call uncertain. This CDR3 has 17 residues. CDR1 and CDR2 (germline): MRHNA, SNTAGT. The CDR3 DNA is TGTGCCAGCAGTGACCTGACCTCATCGGCGACTAATGAAAAACTGCTTTTT. Protein sequence: CASSDLTSSATNEKLLF.

This rearrangement joins TRBV27 to TRBJ2-3; possible D gene TRBD1, 6 bases. Deletions cut 6 bases from V and 1 base from J, with 23 bases between. Germline V lookup: CDR1 MNHEY, CDR2 SMNVEV (reference sequence). The CDR3 has 18 amino acids. CDR3 nucleotides: TGTGCCAGCAGCCCGCAGACAGGTTCTCGGGCAGGCACAGATACGCAGTATTTT. Protein product: CASSPQTGSRAGTDTQYF.

The chain carries TRBV20-1 and TRBJ2-3, with a weak D call TRBD1 (5 bases). This CDR3 has 14 residues. CDR1 and CDR2 (germline): DFQATT, SNEGSKA (reference sequence). V dropped 4 bases and J dropped 2 bases, with 13 bases sitting between them. CDR3 sequence: CSATKQDLTDTQYF. The CDR3 bases are TGCAGTGCTACCAAACAGGATCTCACAGATACGCAGTATTTT.

This clonotype turned up a few times. The V gene is TRBV28, the J gene TRBJ1-3; D remains unclear. Germline V lookup: CDR1 MDHEN, CDR2 SYDVKM. CDR3 length: 15 amino acids. Trimming removed 6 bases from V and 1 base from J, with 13 bases in between. CDR3 sequence (DNA): TGTGCCAGCAGACCAACCTCGGGTTCTGGAAACACCATATATTTT. Amino acid sequence: CASRPTSGSGNTIYF.

On this clonotype: Possible read error: a much larger clone is one base away. This chain links TRBV12-3 or TRBV12-4 with TRBJ2-3, with D tentatively TRBD2 (6 bases). Between the trimmed V and J ends, which lost 5 bases and 4 bases, there was a span of 10 bases. The CDR3 totals 13 residues. CDR3 region: CASSVPSADTQYF. CDR3 bases: TGTGCCAGCAGTGTACCTAGCGCAGATACGCAGTATTTT.

The chain has TRBV9 and TRBJ2-3; 7 nucleotides agree with TRBD2. V shed 0 bases, J shed 2 bases, and the junction held 6 bases outside the gene matches. Germline CDR1 and CDR2: SGDLS and YYNGEE. The CDR3 consists of 16 residues. CDR3 sequence reads: CASSVAPAGYTDTQYF. The CDR3 DNA sequence: TGTGCCAGCAGCGTAGCCCCAGCGGGGTACACAGATACGCAGTATTTT.

Comment on this clonotype: Without the conserved terminal phenylalanine or tryptophan, this CDR3 likely stems from a read error. This chain connects TRBV4-3 to TRBJ1-1; possibly TRBD1 for D (5 bases). Germline-derived CDR1 and CDR2 are LGHNA and YSLEER. This CDR3 has 13 residues. The CDR3 DNA follows: TGCGCCAGCAGCCAGACAGTGAACACTGCAGCTTTCTTA. Its protein is CASSQTVNTAAFL.

This clonotype was observed many times. The rearrangement uses TRBV19 and TRBJ2-7, with TRBD1 matching 8 bases. Unmatched junction bases numbered 4, after V lost 5 bases and J lost 4 bases. The CDR3 runs 13 residues. Germline assignment: CDR1 LNHDA and CDR2 SQIVND (reference sequence). CDR3 amino acids: CASSYRTGYEQYF. The CDR3 DNA reads as TGTGCCAGTAGTTATCGGACAGGGTACGAGCAGTACTTC.

This clonotype is medium-sized within its sample. V gene TRBV12-3 or TRBV12-4 combines with J gene TRBJ2-3, with D perhaps assigned TRBD1 or TRBD2 (5 bases each). Trimming removed 5 bases from V and 0 bases from J, with 9 bases in between. CDR3 length: 14 residues. The chain's CDR3 is CASSDGASTDTQYF. For the CDR3, the DNA is TGTGCCAGCAGTGACGGGGCTAGCACAGATACGCAGTATTTT.

As regards this clonotype: Compared with germline, one end of the junction differs, possibly owing to a read error. The genes are TRBV11-2 and TRBJ2-3; D remains ambiguous. The V gene's germline CDR1 is SGHAT and CDR2 FQNNGV. The CDR3 totals 12 residues. The CDR3 nucleotides read TGTGCCTGCAGCTTAGGCCCGGATACGCAGTATTTT. Its translation is CACSLGPDTQYF.

With respect to this clonotype: The junction departs from the called germline gene at one end, perhaps through a read error. The V and J genes are TRBV5-3 and TRBJ2-2, with TRBD2 as a possible D gene (7 bases). TRBV5-3 is an ORF for which the function is uncertain. The CDR3 has 14 amino acids. Here the CDR3 DNA reads TGTGCCAGCAGCATAGGTAGAGGAACCGGGGGGCTGCTTTTT. Encoded protein: CASSIGRGTGGLLF.

The chain has TRBV24-1 and TRBJ2-1; D may be TRBD2 (5 bases). There are 14 residues in the CDR3. Germline assignment: CDR1 KGHDR and CDR2 SFDVKD. With 0 bases removed from V and 5 bases from J, the gap between germline ends came to 7 bases. CDR3 nucleotides: TGTGCCACCAGTGATTTGCAACTAGACAATGAGCAGTTCTTC. It encodes CATSDLQLDNEQFF.

This chain links TRBV13 with TRBJ2-7; D is unresolved. The CDR3 covers 11 residues. Germline CDR1 is PRHDT and CDR2 is FYEKMQ (reference sequence). Trimming left V 0 bases short and J 9 bases short, with 6 bases between. The CDR3 spells CASSLGHGQYF. CDR3 in DNA: TGTGCCAGCAGCTTAGGCCATGGGCAGTACTTC.

In its sample, this clonotype was seen many times. The chain employs TRBV7-8 and TRBJ1-6, with D uncertain. The CDR3 is made up of 14 amino acids. The germline V gene has CDR1 SGHVS and CDR2 FQNEAQ. V lost 1 base and J lost 7, with 8 bases in between. The CDR3 nucleotides are TGTGCCAGCAGCTTAGGGGGAAGGAATTCACCCCTCCACTTT. Translated: CASSLGGRNSPLHF.

The gene calls are TRBV6-2 or TRBV6-3 and TRBJ2-5; 7 bases fit TRBD1. Unmatched junction bases numbered 7, after V lost 5 bases and J lost 4 bases. The length of the CDR3 is 14 residues. Looked up from germline, CDR1 is MNHEY and CDR2 is SVGEGT. CDR3 sequence reads: CASSPQGLRETQYF. DNA of the CDR3: TGTGCCAGCAGTCCACAGGGGCTGCGAGAGACCCAGTACTTC.

Points on this clonotype: A much larger clone lies one base from this, so it may be a read error. The chain uses TRBV7-9 and TRBJ2-3; TRBD2 matches 7 bases. This CDR3 region has 16 residues. J gave up 6 bases and V 5 bases, and 14 bases lay outside the gene matches. Germline V lookup: CDR1 SEHNR, CDR2 FQNEAQ (reference sequence). The CDR3 DNA follows: TGTGCCAGCAGCACGCCCCGGCGGGAGCATTGGGATACGCAGTATTTT. This encodes CASSTPRREHWDTQYF.